The 23 T cell receptor beta chains in this list originate from one sample, sequenced in a study of identifying expanded T cells in peripheral blood. Produced via immunoSEQ multiplex PCR; TCRdb's table is partial and in-frame only. The sample contains tens of thousands of clones, approximately 91% of which appear only once. Input material: blood. Source of these receptors: a person aged 18 to 70 in good health.

This chain connects TRBV5-4 to TRBJ2-7, with D perhaps assigned TRBD1 or TRBD2 (6 bases each). Germline CDR1 SGHNT, CDR2 YYREEE (reference sequence). The V end lost 0 bases, the J end lost 4 bases, and 11 bases lay between the germline ends. The CDR3 runs 14 residues. The CDR3 is CASSLDLGGYEQYF. DNA of the CDR3: TGTGCCAGCAGCTTGGATTTAGGGGGGTACGAGCAGTACTTC.

The chain links TRBV21-1 to TRBJ2-3; whether TRBD1, the table's D call, matches the DNA was not checked. TRBV21-1 is reported as a pseudogene. The CDR3 consists of 14 residues. DNA for the CDR3: TGTGCCAGCAGCATACGCCACAGGGAGGATACGCAGTATTTT. Its protein is CASSIRHREDTQYF.

V is TRBV19 and J is TRBJ2-1; 12 nucleotides match TRBD1. Germline trimming cut 2 bases from V and 4 bases from J; bases unmatched to any gene: 6. The V gene's germline CDR1 is LNHDA and CDR2 SQIVND (reference sequence). The CDR3 is made up of 17 amino acids. In DNA, the CDR3 is TGTGCCAGTAGTATATATGGGACAGGGGGCCAATACAATGAGCAGTTCTTC. Its protein product is CASSIYGTGGQYNEQFF.

The J gene is TRBJ2-5, the V gene TRBV7-2; D is unclear. The germline V gene encodes CDR1 SGHTA and CDR2 FQGNSA. This CDR3 region has 11 residues. V was cut by 4 bases and J by 2 bases, with 2 bases left in between. This CDR3 reads CASSSQETQYF. The CDR3 coding sequence is TGTGCCAGCAGCTCTCAAGAGACCCAGTACTTC.

The chain has TRBV5-1 and TRBJ2-7, with D tentatively TRBD2 (6 bases). Trimming stripped 4 bases from V and 2 bases from J, with 22 bases between. The CDR3 has 17 amino acids. CDR1 is SGHRS, CDR2 YFSETQ, per germline. CDR3 sequence (DNA): TGCGCCAGCAGCCTCGGGGGTGGCAAGCGAGACACCTACGAGCAGTACTTC. Amino acids: CASSLGGGKRDTYEQYF.

In its sample, this clone was seen a few times. This rearrangement joins TRBV4-2 to TRBJ2-5; D uncertain. CDR3 length: 14 amino acids. Trimming took off 0 bases at V and 3 bases at J, with 8 bases between the two ends. Germline V lookup: CDR1 LGHNA, CDR2 YNFKEQ. CDR3 DNA sequence: TGTGCCAGCAGCCAAGATAACCCCAAAGAGACCCAGTACTTC. It codes for CASSQDNPKETQYF.

This chain links TRBV5-8 with TRBJ2-2; possible D gene TRBD2, 6 bases. This CDR3 has 18 amino acids. Germline CDR1 reads SGHTS; CDR2 reads YDEGEE. The ends were cut back, 0 bases at V and 1 base at J, with 16 bases in the middle. The CDR3 loop is CASSLEARRGWNTGELFF. CDR3 nucleotide sequence: TGTGCCAGCAGCTTGGAGGCTAGGAGGGGATGGAACACCGGGGAGCTGTTTTTT.

This clone has more than one count but fewer than ten. The CDR3 sequence is CASTSVGRSQHF. Written as DNA, the CDR3 is TGTGCCAGTACCAGCGTGGGGAGGTCCCAGCATTTT. The chain has TRBV19 and TRBJ1-5, with no clear D. This CDR3 has 12 residues. The V and J ends lost 7 bases and 11 bases respectively, with 15 bases between them. CDR1 and CDR2 (germline): LNHDA, SQIVND (reference sequence).

The chain uses TRBV6-5 and TRBJ2-7; 7 bases align to TRBD1. From germline, CDR1 is MNHEY and CDR2 SVGAGI. V shed 5 bases and J 4 bases; nucleotides not matched to a gene: 11. This CDR3 has 15 amino acids. CDR3 sequence (DNA): TGTGCCAGCAGTAGAGACAGGGCCGTCGGATACGAGCAGTACTTC. Residues: CASSRDRAVGYEQYF.

V usage is TRBV4-3 and J usage is TRBJ2-7; 7 bases agree with TRBD2. The CDR3 spans 15 residues. The V and J ends lost 5 bases and 3 bases, in that order; junction bases with no gene match: 10. CDR1 and CDR2 from the germline V gene are LGHNA and YSLEER. The DNA of the CDR3 is TGCGCCAGCAGCTTCACGGGGGGATTGCACTACGAGCAGTACTTC. Protein: CASSFTGGLHYEQYF.

This clone was observed once. This chain links TRBV7-2 with TRBJ2-7; D unresolved. V lost 9 bases and J 5 bases, leaving 8 bases between the germline ends. There are 10 residues in the CDR3. CDR1 is SGHTA, CDR2 FQGNSA, per germline. The DNA for the CDR3 is TGTGCCAGGGCCCCCAACGAGCAGTACTTC. It yields the protein CARAPNEQYF.

The sample holds one count of this clone. The chain links TRBV28 to TRBJ2-2; 7 nucleotides agree with TRBD1. The CDR3 is 15 amino acids. Germline V gene lookup returns CDR1 MDHEN and CDR2 SYDVKM. With V trimmed by 6 bases and J by 3 bases, 7 bases remained unmatched. CDR3 loop: CASRTDRAYTGELFF. The CDR3 DNA reads as TGTGCCAGCAGAACCGACAGGGCCTACACCGGGGAGCTGTTTTTT.

The chain links TRBV6-1 to TRBJ1-5; D is perhaps TRBD1 (6 bases). From germline, CDR1 is MNHNS and CDR2 SASEGT. There are 15 residues in the CDR3. V lost 4 bases and J 0 bases, leaving 10 bases between the germline ends. CDR3 sequence (DNA): TGTGCCAGCAGTGTGGGGGGGGCTAGCAATCAGCCCCAGCATTTT. It yields the protein CASSVGGASNQPQHF.

This rearrangement joins TRBV5-1 to TRBJ1-1; 8 positions match TRBD1. With 3 bases clipped from V and 3 bases from J, the junction kept 4 bases outside the gene matches. CDR3 size: 14 residues. Germline V gives CDR1 SGHRS, CDR2 YFSETQ. The CDR3 region has the DNA TGCGCCAGCAGCTCAGGACAGGGTGACACTGAAGCTTTCTTT. Protein sequence: CASSSGQGDTEAFF. The variable domain in full, with the rest retrieved from reference TRBV5-1 and TRBJ1-1, is KAGVTQTPRYLIKTRGQQVTLSCSPISGHRSVSWYQQTPGQGLQFLFEYFSETQRNKGNFPGRFSGRQFSNSRSEMNVSTLELGDSALYLCASSSGQGDTEAFFGQGTRLTVV.

The chain links TRBV18 to TRBJ2-3; the match to TRBD1 covers 8 bases. Per germline, CDR1 KGHSH and CDR2 LQKENI. J lost 2 bases, V lost 0 bases, and 4 bases had no gene match. The CDR3 runs to 16 residues. CDR3 amino acids: CASSPPRQGYTDTQYF. The CDR3 DNA reads TGTGCCAGCTCACCACCGAGACAGGGGTACACAGATACGCAGTATTTT.

J is TRBJ2-5 and V is TRBV7-8; D uncertain. CDR1 is SGHVS and CDR2 is FQNEAQ in the germline V gene. V lost 0 bases, J lost 0 bases, and 5 bases lay in between. CDR3 length equals 14 residues. The CDR3 DNA is TGTGCCAGCAGCTTAGCCAGCTACCAAGAGACCCAGTACTTC. Protein sequence: CASSLASYQETQYF.

The J gene is TRBJ2-2, the V gene TRBV6-1; weak D call: TRBD1 (6 bases). The germline gives CDR1 MNHNS, CDR2 SASEGT. V lost 1 base, J lost 3 bases, and 9 bases lay in between. CDR3 length equals 15 residues. In DNA, the CDR3 is TGTGCCAGCAGTGAAGGAAGGACAGACACCGGGGAGCTGTTTTTT. Translated, it gives CASSEGRTDTGELFF.

This clone was detected once. The gene calls are TRBV27 and TRBJ2-2, with D tentatively TRBD2 (5 bases). There are 14 residues in the CDR3. V lost 6 bases, J lost 3 bases, and 11 bases lay in between. Looked up from germline, CDR1 is MNHEY and CDR2 is SMNVEV (reference sequence). The CDR3 coding sequence is TGTGCCAGCAGGTTGGATAGCGACACCGGGGAGCTGTTTTTT. It specifies CASRLDSDTGELFF.

This clone has only one observation. The J gene is TRBJ1-6, the V gene TRBV9; D is unclear. Between the trimmed V and J ends, which lost 3 bases and 8 bases, there was a span of 9 bases. The CDR3 runs 13 residues. Looked up from germline, CDR1 is SGDLS and CDR2 is YYNGEE. In DNA form, the CDR3 reads TGTGCCAGCAGCGCGGGGATCCATTCACCCCTCCACTTT. Protein sequence: CASSAGIHSPLHF.

The rearrangement links TRBV5-5 to TRBJ1-2; no firm D call. The ends were cut back, 6 bases at V and 2 bases at J, with 17 bases in the middle. The CDR3 length is 15 residues. Germline V gene lookup returns CDR1 SGHKS and CDR2 YYEKEE (reference sequence). CDR3 region: CASTQTPNGNYGYTF. Here the CDR3 DNA reads TGTGCCAGCACCCAGACCCCTAATGGGAACTATGGCTACACCTTC.

The chain has TRBV2 and TRBJ2-1; the match to TRBD2 covers 9 bases. This CDR3 is 15 amino acids long. With V trimmed by 4 bases and J by 4 bases, 5 bases remained unmatched. Germline V gene data show CDR1 as SNHLY and CDR2 as FYNNEI. This CDR3 reads CASSVRGRDYNEQFF. In DNA form, the CDR3 reads TGTGCCAGCAGTGTACGCGGGAGGGATTACAATGAGCAGTTCTTC.

The CDR3 DNA reads TGCAGCGTGGGACAGGGGGACTATGGCTACACCTTC. Translation: CSVGQGDYGYTF. The genes are TRBV29-1 and TRBJ1-2; TRBD1 matches 11 bases. Trimming cost V 6 bases and J 3 bases; bases outside gene matches: 0. The germline V gene has CDR1 SQVTM and CDR2 ANQGSEA. The CDR3 is 12 amino acids.

CDR3 amino acids: CSVGQLNQPQHF. The CDR3 DNA follows: TGCAGCGTGGGACAGTTAAATCAGCCCCAGCATTTT. The chain combines TRBV29-1 with TRBJ1-5, with 7 nucleotides matching TRBD1. V lost 6 bases and J lost 4; bases outside the gene matches: 3. The CDR3 loop spans 12 amino acids. Germline V gene data show CDR1 as SQVTM and CDR2 as ANQGSEA.